This section outlines one T cell receptor beta chain sequence together with its context. The data are from a study of blood T cell repertoires in COVID-19. Sequencing was performed with immunoSEQ multiplex PCR; in TCRdb, only in-frame clones are kept and a portion is missing. Among nearly 95,000 clones, about nine tenths were seen once, and the ten largest hold less than 2%. V lost 4 bases to trimming and J lost 5 bases; unmatched junction nucleotides: 10. Germline lookup yields CDR1 KGHSH and CDR2 LQKENI. The CDR3 loop spans 16 amino acids. This TCR was recovered from a human donor with active COVID-19. The donor label of this sample is uncertain. V gene TRBV18 combines with J gene TRBJ2-1, with 8 bases lining up with TRBD2. Sequenced: peripheral blood. The CDR3 DNA follows: TGTGCCAGCTCACTCCGGGTCGGGGGGGACCACAATGAGCAGTTCTTC. Translating gives CASSLRVGGDHNEQFF.